These 13 T cell receptor beta chains were sequenced from one sample in a study of shared clonotypes between healthy human individuals (dated by TCRdb to about 2020). Libraries came from the immunoSEQ multiplex PCR assay. In its TCRdb copy, this immuneACCESS table keeps in-frame sequences only and misses some clones. Where compared with another copy, unresolved V genes explain less than half of these, and the others have no known cause. Within this sample are some 600,000 clones, with about 96% of them counted one time only. The top ten clonotypes cover about 0.11% of the sample. CD8 naive samples were obtained by positive selection for CCR7 among CD45RO-negative cells, yielding a CD45RA+CCR7+ population from which TemRA cells were excluded. The material sequenced was naive CD8+ T cells sorted from blood. Explained via the paper, the cell subset or site label denotes: CD45RA+CCR7+. Receptors originate from a woman aged 25 to 45 in good health.

This clone was detected a few times. This rearrangement joins TRBV29-1 to TRBJ1-2; maybe TRBD1 (5 bases). This CDR3 comprises 14 residues. V lost 4 bases to trimming and J lost 4 bases, with 16 bases between them. From germline, CDR1 is SQVTM and CDR2 ANQGSEA. The CDR3 DNA follows: TGCAGCGTTGTCGGCCAGGGAGGTAGCTATGGCTACACCTTC. Amino acids: CSVVGQGGSYGYTF.

This chain uses TRBV27 with TRBJ2-7, with D perhaps matching TRBD2 (5 bases). Germline V CDR1 and CDR2: MNHEY, SMNVEV (reference sequence). The length of the CDR3 is 13 residues. The V and J ends lost 3 bases and 7 bases respectively, with 13 bases between them. CDR3 in DNA: TGTGCCAGCAGTTTCGGGCCCCGGAGGGAGCAGTACTTC. Encoded protein: CASSFGPRREQYF.

The chain links TRBV10-1 to TRBJ2-3, with D tentatively TRBD1 or TRBD2 (5 bases each). The CDR3 covers 15 residues. V lost 0 bases, J lost 3 bases, and 10 bases lay in between. Germline-derived CDR1 and CDR2 are WNHNN and SYGVQD (reference sequence). Written as DNA, the CDR3 is TGCGCCAGCAGTGAGTCGATAGGGACGACAGATACGCAGTATTTT. It translates to CASSESIGTTDTQYF.

V is TRBV9 and J is TRBJ2-1, with D unclear. The CDR3 runs to 13 residues. The V gene lost 4 bases and the J gene lost 7 bases, with 12 bases spanning the gap. Germline V gives CDR1 SGDLS, CDR2 YYNGEE. CDR3 nucleotide sequence: TGTGCCAGCAGCCTCGACGGGCCAAATGAGCAGTTCTTC. The encoded protein is CASSLDGPNEQFF.

This chain uses TRBV29-1 with TRBJ1-1; 7 bases fit TRBD1. The germline V gene has CDR1 SQVTM and CDR2 ANQGSEA. This CDR3 is 12 amino acids long. The V segment lost 3 bases and the J segment 4 bases; nucleotides outside the gene matches: 2. CDR3 sequence reads: CSVDRGATEAFF. CDR3 nucleotides: TGCAGCGTTGACAGGGGGGCCACTGAAGCTTTCTTT.

The V call is TRBV9, the J call TRBJ2-3; D gene ambiguous. V was pared by 4 bases and J by 0 bases, with 18 bases between. The CDR3 totals 17 residues. CDR1 is SGDLS, CDR2 YYNGEE, per germline. CDR3 loop: CASSSGTPAGSTDTQYF. In nucleotides, the CDR3 is TGTGCCAGCAGCTCAGGAACCCCTGCCGGGAGCACAGATACGCAGTATTTT. The complete variable domain, with remaining parts taken from reference TRBV9 and TRBJ2-3, reads DSGVTQTPKHLITATGQRVTLRCSPRSGDLSVYWYQQSLDQGLQFLIQYYNGEERAKGNILERFSAQQFPDLHSELNLSSLELGDSALYFCASSSGTPAGSTDTQYFGPGTRLTVL.

The chain joins TRBV5-1 to TRBJ2-5; the match to TRBD2 covers 7 bases. The end of the DNA fits TRBJ2-7 better, so the J call may be wrong. CDR1 SGHRS and CDR2 YFSETQ come from the germline V gene. The CDR3 contains 13 residues. The CDR3 DNA follows: TGCGCCAGCAGCCTCGGGACTACCTACGAGCAGTACTTC. It translates to CASSLGTTYEQYF.

V and J are TRBV13 and TRBJ2-2; D perhaps matches TRBD2 (6 bases). This CDR3 is built from 13 residues. V was clipped by 5 bases and J by 6 bases, with 10 bases between them. The germline gives CDR1 PRHDT, CDR2 FYEKMQ (reference sequence). The CDR3 sequence is CASSPGGSGELFF. The CDR3 region has the DNA TGTGCCAGCAGCCCCGGGGGTTCCGGGGAGCTGTTTTTT.

The chain employs TRBV19 and TRBJ2-7; the D call may be TRBD1 or TRBD2 (5 bases each). The V end was cut by 0 bases, the J end by 2 bases, with 14 bases between. The CDR3 consists of 16 residues. Germline loops: CDR1 LNHDA, CDR2 SQIVND (reference sequence). For the CDR3, the DNA is TGTGCCAGTAGTATAGAACCGGGACGAAAACCCTACGAGCAGTACTTC. Encoded protein: CASSIEPGRKPYEQYF.

The chain carries TRBV5-1 and TRBJ2-7; 8 positions agree with TRBD1. Germline V gives CDR1 SGHRS, CDR2 YFSETQ. This CDR3 is built from 15 residues. The V gene end was trimmed by 4 bases and the J gene end by 0 bases; junction bases not matched to a gene: 6. Written as DNA, the CDR3 is TGCGCCAGCAGCGTAGACAGGGGCAGCTCCTACGAGCAGTACTTC. It encodes CASSVDRGSSYEQYF.

This clone was detected only once. J is TRBJ2-7 and V is TRBV5-4; D is perhaps TRBD2 (6 bases). The CDR3 runs 15 residues. Germline V gene data show CDR1 as SGHNT and CDR2 as YYREEE (reference sequence). Trimming stripped 0 bases from V and 4 bases from J, with 14 bases between. The CDR3 sequence is CASSLAGGPVYEQYF. The CDR3 nucleotides are TGTGCCAGCAGCTTGGCCGGGGGACCGGTTTACGAGCAGTACTTC.

This chain joins TRBV2 and TRBJ2-7; perhaps D is TRBD1 or TRBD2 (5 bases each). The CDR3 spans 13 residues. The V end lost 6 bases, the J end lost 3 bases, and 12 bases lay between the germline ends. The germline gives CDR1 SNHLY, CDR2 FYNNEI. In nucleotides, the CDR3 is TGTGCCAGCAGGGGGGACGGCTTCTACGAGCAGTACTTC. Amino acids: CASRGDGFYEQYF. Supplemented by reference TRBV2 and TRBJ2-7, the full variable domain reads EPEVTQTPSHQVTQMGQEVILRCVPISNHLYFYWYRQILGQKVEFLVSFYNNEISEKSEIFDDQFSVERPDGSNFTLKIRSTKLEDSAMYFCASRGDGFYEQYFGPGTRLTVT.

The V and J genes are TRBV28 and TRBJ2-5; 8 bases match TRBD1. The length of the CDR3 is 16 residues. V lost 9 bases and J lost 5; bases outside the gene matches: 17. Looked up from germline, CDR1 is MDHEN and CDR2 is SYDVKM. CDR3 DNA: TGTGCCAGGTACAGGGGGTTAGAAGCCCTCCGCGAGACCCAGTACTTC. It codes for CARYRGLEALRETQYF.